The TCR beta chain under discussion was sequenced for a study of blood T cells in healthy people across ages. CDR1 and CDR2 from the germline V gene are MGHRA and YSYEKL. CDR3 size: 16 residues. J was trimmed by 11 bases and V by 3 bases; bases with no gene match: 17. The second PCR ran about 6 to 12 cycles with a sample-barcoded 5' primer and J-beta primers. TCRdb re-derived calls from the 5' RACE reads in MiXCR, one entry per CDR3 protein. The repertoire includes over a million distinct CDR3 sequences, over 35% of them detected once, and approximately 17% sits in the top ten. The chain is built from TRBV4-1 and TRBJ2-5, with 8 positions matching TRBD2. The sequence came from a woman between 55 and 75 years old in good health. Sequencing input: blood. The CDR3 DNA is TGCGCCAGCAGCCAGTCGGGAAGCGGGAGTTGGAATGAGCAGTACTTC. It yields the protein CASSQSGSGSWNEQYF.